The clone carrying this T cell receptor beta chain showed up just a few times. Its antigen is still unknown. The germline V gene has CDR1 SGHTA and CDR2 FQGTGA. The length of the CDR3 is 13 residues. With 4 bases removed from V and 8 bases from J, the gap between germline ends came to 15 bases. This sample is part of a study of T cells in localized non-small cell lung cancer. The method was immunoSEQ multiplex PCR; TCRdb's version includes in-frame clones alone and lacks a portion of them. The sample lists about 25,000 clones; around 87% were seen once. Regarding the study as a whole: The study found T cell clonality highest in uninvolved adjacent lung, above tumor. In adjacent lung, a median roughly 60 of the top 100 tumor clones were found.

The input for sequencing was peripheral blood, taken before any cancer treatment. The TCR sequence derives from a male donor at least 60 years old with stage II squamous cell lung carcinoma. The chain links TRBV7-3 to TRBJ2-7, with D hard to call. CDR3 DNA: TGTGCCAGCAGCTCCGACCGGTCTTCAAAGCAGTACTTC. It is translated as CASSSDRSSKQYF.